The T cell receptor beta chain under discussion was sequenced for a study of T-cell reconstitution after alpha-beta-depleted transplantation in children. This clonotype was picked up a small number of times. Its antigen is still unknown. Germline CDR1 is SGHNT and CDR2 is YENEEA. This CDR3 is 13 amino acids long. The V end lost 4 bases, the J end lost 6 bases, and 13 bases lay between the germline ends. The study's findings and limits: Two months or so post-transplant, alpha-beta T cells reportedly derived from several hundred expanded graft clones. T-cell counts and diversity at one year post-transplant came mainly from newly produced T cells.

As it was prepared, the TCRbeta library received unique molecular identifiers. MiXCR, run by TCRdb on the PCR reads, gives a single entry per CDR3 protein. Of roughly 790,000 distinct CDR3 sequences listed, 15% to 20% are singletons. The chain is built from TRBV11-3 and TRBJ2-7, with D unclear. The sample consisted of PBMCs, mostly from graft donor cells, taken 360 days after TCRalphabeta/CD19-depleted stem cell transplant. The sequence came from a male patient aged 10 to 17 who had a stem cell transplant for acute lymphoblastic leukemia, so the T cells may come from the graft donor. The CDR3: CASSSPNSREQYF. As DNA, the CDR3 is TGTGCCAGCAGCTCCCCCAACTCCCGCGAGCAGTACTTC.